This T cell receptor (beta chain) was obtained from a study of cytomegalovirus exposure and HLA in healthy donors. Study-wide background: The same platform used for the 500 to 850 first-cohort repertoires was also used for the 120 validation repertoires, as a later analysis reported.

With 4 bases clipped from V and 6 bases from J, the junction kept 10 bases outside the gene matches. This CDR3 region has 16 residues. CDR1 is SGHKS and CDR2 is YYEKEE in the germline V gene (reference sequence). The protocol was immunoSEQ multiplex PCR, while the TCRdb copy is restricted to in-frame clones and leaves out a portion. The data contain around 74,000 clones, around 85% of them singletons. This TCR came from a young man in good health and CMV-seronegative. Source material: PBMCs. This chain links TRBV5-5 with TRBJ2-3; 11 bases map to TRBD1. The CDR3 sequence is CASSALRTGGKDTQYF. The CDR3 DNA sequence: TGTGCCAGCAGCGCGCTTCGGACAGGGGGCAAGGATACGCAGTATTTT.